This TCR beta chain was recorded in a study of PD-1 blockade in classical Hodgkin lymphoma (dated by TCRdb to 2018 to 2020). For the wider study: Nivolumab dosing was 3 mg/kg intravenously every 2 weeks, continuing until either disease progression or unacceptable toxicity. The study used TCR beta sequencing and CyTOF to define a peripheral blood immune signature of response to PD-1 blockade in classical Hodgkin lymphoma. Overall study results and their limits: Among trial patients, those achieving complete response had baseline diversity similar to that of newly diagnosed patients, while diversity was significantly lower in partial responders and progressors. The study was restricted to a single clinical trial cohort, and the causes of repertoire differences, possibly disease activity or prior therapy, were left undefined. Lower diversity was observed in patients in whom nivolumab was started less than 1 year after ASCT, and these patients were excluded from later analyses so that confounding by immune reconstitution would be avoided. Baseline TCR diversity was reported to be lower in newly diagnosed patients than in healthy donors, and even lower in relapsed/refractory patients. CD4+ but not CD8+ TCR diversity rose significantly by C4D1 (p=0.0027 vs p=0.16), most apparent in complete responders (p=0.02).

The meaning of the sample's time point label: cycle 4 day 1 (C4D1), after around six weeks of nivolumab. Every trial patient had relapsed after autologous stem cell transplantation, and cohorts A, B and C differed in prior brentuximab vedotin exposure. Using a Miltenyi CD8+ T cell isolation kit, CD8+ T cells were purified from thawed PBMCs through magnetic negative selection. A total of 50 to 70 patients with relapsed/refractory classical Hodgkin lymphoma made up the trial cohort, and each patient's best overall response was complete response, partial response or progressive disease. Single-agent nivolumab was administered to trial patients in the multi-cohort phase II CheckMate 205 trial. Best overall response was determined by an independent review committee according to the 2007 International Working Group response criteria. PBMCs from the trial were collected at three points: immediately before nivolumab initiation (C1D1), and during therapy at cycle 2 day 1 and cycle 4 day 1. Peripheral blood was collected in 8 mL Vacutainer Cell Preparation Tubes, from which PBMCs were isolated by centrifugation and then cryopreserved. Purified CD4+ and CD8+ fractions were prepared only for cases in which an additional PBMC sample was available. Magnetically labelled cells were removed on LS columns in a quadroMACS separator, and the flow-through was retained as the purified fraction.

Taken from cysteine to phenylalanine, the CDR3 has 13 residues. Only the CDR3 part of the read is kept: 39 bases, read in frame from the first base. The germline V gene provides CDR1 MDHEN and CDR2 SYDVKM. Between the V and J ends, shortened by 6 bases and 2 bases respectively, the junction contains 10 bases. The Qiagen DNeasy kit was used to extract genomic DNA from unsorted PBMCs and from the negatively selected CD4+ and CD8+ fractions. Amplification of TCR beta CDR3 regions was done by immunoSEQ multiplex PCR with primers that anneal to V and J segments. Amplification bias was minimized using a synthetic immune receptor repertoire, and residual bias was removed computationally after sequencing. The authors processed their data as follows. Custom Python scripts were used to quantify repertoire diversity as the Shannon entropy index. Unsorted, CD4+ and CD8+ repertoires were examined separately, except in combined analyses, for which CD4+ and CD8+ sequences were merged in silico. A clone was considered expanded if an increase in frequency of at least 2-fold after treatment relative to C1D1 was found, and a pseudocount of 0.5 was applied to clones undetected at baseline. Singleton clones were defined as clones with 0 or 1 copy at C1D1, and non-singleton clones were defined as clones with 2 or more copies. Clones expanded in unsorted samples were annotated as CD4+, CD8+ or unknown by matching protein sequences in sorted samples from the same patient. Diversity changes from C1D1 to C4D1 were tested in paired samples using Wilcoxon tests. The immuneACCESS repertoire file appears here via TCRdb, limited to in-frame rearrangements. These files lack a portion of the clones; in checked studies, under half of the deficit traces to unresolved V genes, and the cause of the others is not known. D and trimming come from the DNA, and the V and J calls and clone size come from that table. Counted in this sample were 3,000 to 4,000 clones; 50% to 75% of them appeared once. About 50% of the sample is held by the ten biggest clonotypes.

The sample holds a few counts of this clone. Its antigen remains unidentified. No base-level quality is on record; no much larger clone is a single base apart. The chain couples TRBV28 to TRBJ1-1, with the D gene uncertain. The TCR sequence derives from a human donor with classical Hodgkin lymphoma. The sample was CD8+ T cells from blood, taken before the fourth cycle of nivolumab. The base sequence is TGTGCCAGCAGATCTCAGTTAAACACTGAAGCTTTCTTT. It translates as CASRSQLNTEAFF.